This T cell receptor (beta chain) came from a study of T cells in Graves' hyperthyroidism and ophthalmopathy (dated by TCRdb to about 2019). With regard to the full study: Peripheral blood samples were taken at initial diagnosis, before any treatment was given. In roughly six Graves' hyperthyroidism patients, the study also compared T-cell repertoires from thyroid tissue with T-cell repertoires from blood. TCR V-J signatures able to tell the groups apart were searched for in a discovery cohort of 90 to 100 patients, of whom approximately 40 had Graves' ophthalmopathy and roughly 57 had stable Graves' hyperthyroidism. Prospective prediction of ophthalmopathy was tested in an independent validation cohort consisting of 18 hyperthyroidism patients and around 16 patients who later progressed to ophthalmopathy. According to the paper, TCR Vbeta CDR3 sequencing was carried out on 135 peripheral blood samples, which came from approximately 41 ophthalmopathy, around 74 hyperthyroidism and some 17 progressor patients. Following sampling, methimazole starting at 30 mg daily was given to hyperthyroidism patients, and high-dose intravenous methylprednisolone was given to ophthalmopathy patients. The 85 to 100 discovery patients were divided at random into training and test sets in a 7:3 ratio.

Stable Graves' hyperthyroidism was defined as no progression to ophthalmopathy during 18 months of follow-up. The hyperthyroidism patients were between 18 and 65 years old and newly diagnosed, with a disease duration of less than 2 months. Exclusion was applied to patients with uncontrolled infections, other autoimmune diseases, pregnancy or lactation. Diagnoses were based on clinical symptoms, serum thyroxine and TRAb, thyroid ultrasound and orbital computed tomography. PBMCs were separated from under 11 ml of fresh peripheral blood using Ficoll-Paque density gradient centrifugation. Total RNA was extracted using Trizol reagent, and RNA quality was assessed on an Agilent 2100 Bioanalyzer. The junction shows trimming of 0 bases on V and 2 bases on J, plus 8 bases between the germline ends. The CDR3 measures 14 amino acids from cysteine to phenylalanine. Only the CDR3 DNA stays, 42 bases, in frame from base 1. The germline V gene (reference sequence) gives CDR1 as PRHDT and CDR2 as FYEKMQ.

Study-wide findings and limitations: In validation, progression to ophthalmopathy was predicted by the model with 70% to 71% sensitivity and 72.22% specificity, a median of 6.5 months before onset. Blood samples also contained most of the expanded thyroid clonotypes (frequency above 0.001), which suggests that blood repertoires may reflect thyroid immune responses. In cross-validation, a model built on a 13 V-J signature told ophthalmopathy apart from stable hyperthyroidism with approximately 90% sensitivity and roughly 81% specificity, and in testing the same model reached 80%/75%. Sample size was not statistically predetermined, and blinding of investigators to group allocation was not performed.

This clonotype was detected ten times or more. The specificity of this receptor is unknown. There are no base qualities to consult, and no much larger clone falls within one base. The TCR beta CDR3 regions were amplified from the RNA transcripts. For the first round of RT-PCR on the TCR CDR3, the HTBI primer set was used together with the Qiagen OneStep RT-PCR kit. Libraries were constructed in a second round of multiplex PCR, after which size selection and purification were carried out. The libraries were sequenced on an Illumina HiSeq2000 using paired-end 100 bp reads. The source study handled its data this way. Raw data were processed with SOAPnuke, discarding reads with adapters, uncalled bases, mean Phred below 15, or no exact constant-primer or identifier match. COPE v1.2.5 was used to merge high-quality paired reads, and clonotypes were defined as unique nucleotide sequences. Clonotypes were aligned to IMGT TRBV, TRBD and TRBJ reference segments using MiTCR v1.1. Analysis was restricted to V-J combinations with a frequency above 0.0001, which covered roughly 99% of repertoires. A TCS score was defined as the ratio between F50 (clonal expansion) and ExV (chaos), using BLOSUM62-based TCRdist between CDR3 peptides within each V-J. Welch's t-statistics and random forest reduced fewer than 550 V-J features to 13, which were used in a naive Bayes classifier (R e1071). TCRdb applied fastp at Q25 and MiXCR to the public reads, then kept only in-frame beta chains. Records with the same CDR3 protein are collapsed into one entry carrying the most frequent genes and DNA. None of the V and J calls come from the authors' own analysis; TCRdb made them. Here the sample has a few hundred thousand distinct CDR3 sequences; 15% to 20% occur a single time. About 4% of the sample lies in the top ten.

The sample comprised blood. The rearrangement combines TRBV13 with TRBJ2-7; no confident D gene assignment can be made. The sequence was obtained from a woman between 18 and 29 years old with Graves' hyperthyroidism. The sequenced DNA is TGTGCCAGCAGCTTAGGGACCGCAGCCTACGAGCAGTACTTC. It translates as CASSLGTAAYEQYF.